The clone carrying this T cell receptor beta chain has just one count. The antigen remains unidentified. Some clones are missing from TCRdb's copy, which holds only in-frame ones; the method was immunoSEQ multiplex PCR. The sample has hundreds of thousands of clones, 80% to 90% seen once. This record comes from a study of Ad26.COV2.S vaccination and SARS-CoV-2 variants. The CDR3 loop spans 13 amino acids. Germline CDR1 reads KGHDR; CDR2 reads SFDVKD. Trimming stripped 2 bases from V and 7 bases from J, with 10 bases between. The study's findings and limits: Vaccinees showed greater spike-specific TCR breadth than placebo recipients.

As to treatment: roughly 20 received Ad26.COV2.S at low or high dose, single or two shots; roughly five received placebo; per-sample allocation not given. Following the first vaccine or placebo injection, samples were taken on day 63. Recruitment in Boston yielded a donor of adult age, 18-55 years. The TCR originated in a person between 18 and 60 years old who received the Ad26.COV2.S COVID-19 vaccine or a placebo. The input for sequencing was peripheral blood, taken in a trial of Ad26.COV2.S vaccine versus placebo. The chain links TRBV24-1 to TRBJ1-1; D not certain. The CDR3 DNA is TGTGCCACCAGTGATTCAGCCAGATATGAAGCTTTCTTT. Its protein product is CATSDSARYEAFF.